This TCR beta chain was recovered during a study of T cells expressing NK-cell markers. TCRdb re-called the 5' RACE reads and shows each CDR3 protein once, DNA omitted. This repertoire includes 500,000 to 600,000 distinct CDR3 sequences. This TCR came from a man between 18 and 29 years old in good health. The sequenced sample was blood T cells: a sorted CD56 or NKG2C T cell subset, CD4+ or CD8+ T cells, or bulk PBMC T cells (not recorded which).

CDR3 residues: CASSSAGNGANVLTF. The rearrangement joins TRBV19 to TRBJ2-6. The CDR3 is 15 residues long. Germline CDR1 and CDR2: LNHDA and SQIVND (reference sequence).